The 10 T cell receptor beta chains reported below all come from one sample, sequenced in a study of shared clonotypes between healthy human individuals (TCRdb year 2020). Library creation used the immunoSEQ multiplex PCR assay. What TCRdb holds here is the immuneACCESS table cut down to in-frame rearrangements. Part of the clones is not present; checked against another copy, under half of the missing clones reflect an unresolved V gene, and the others are unexplained. The sample profile shows roughly 490,000 clones; 70% to 85% of them were found once. Around 12% of the sample lies in the top ten. The sequenced material came from PBMCs. These receptor sequences come from a woman between 35 and 50 years old in good health. Some clones in this sample may be carry-over from other donors' samples.

The chain recombines TRBV7-2 with TRBJ2-7, with 10 nucleotides matching TRBD1. Germline CDR1 and CDR2: SGHTA and FQGNSA. The CDR3 contains 15 residues. Trimming cost V 5 bases and J 4 bases; bases outside gene matches: 8. The CDR3 loop reads CASSLDRGRSYEQYF. DNA of the CDR3: TGTGCCAGCAGCCTCGACAGGGGGCGTTCGTACGAGCAGTACTTC.

This chain links TRBV5-4 with TRBJ2-7; TRBD2 matches 15 bases. Per the germline V gene, CDR1 is SGHNT and CDR2 is YYREEE (reference sequence). The J segment lost 7 bases and the V segment lost 4 bases, leaving 3 bases of the junction unmatched. The CDR3 has 14 residues. CDR3 nucleotides: TGTGCCAGCAGCAGGACTAGCGGGAGGGGGGAGCAGTACTTC. It is translated as CASSRTSGRGEQYF.

The chain couples TRBV7-2 to TRBJ1-5, with D possibly being TRBD1 (5 bases). The V gene lost 1 base and the J gene lost 5 bases, with 15 bases spanning the gap. Germline CDR1 reads SGHTA; CDR2 reads FQGNSA. The CDR3 covers 16 residues. The CDR3 DNA is TGTGCCAGCAGCTTAGAAGCGACAGCCCTCGATCAGCCCCAGCATTTT. It yields the protein CASSLEATALDQPQHF.

This clone has just a few counts. The rearrangement links TRBV10-3 to TRBJ2-7; a weak D match, TRBD2 (6 bases). V lost 4 bases, J lost 4 bases, and 17 bases lay in between. Germline V lookup: CDR1 ENHRY, CDR2 SYGVKD. The CDR3 is 15 amino acids. In nucleotides, the CDR3 is TGTGCCATCAGTGGGGGACTGGGGAGAGATTACGAGCAGTACTTC. Translation: CAISGGLGRDYEQYF.

The chain joins TRBV25-1 to TRBJ2-7, with 13 bases matching TRBD2. Germline lookup yields CDR1 MGHDK and CDR2 SYGVNS. CDR3 size: 15 residues. Trimming cost V 8 bases and J 5 bases; bases outside gene matches: 9. In nucleotides, the CDR3 is TGTGCCAGCGGGTCAGGGACTAGCGGGAACCACGAGCAGTACTTC. This translates into CASGSGTSGNHEQYF.

V gene TRBV9 combines with J gene TRBJ1-4; D ambiguous. V shed 2 bases and J shed 8 bases, with 10 bases lying between them. Germline lookup yields CDR1 SGDLS and CDR2 YYNGEE. This CDR3 has 13 amino acids. The CDR3 is CASSVEETEKLFF. For the CDR3, the DNA is TGTGCCAGCAGCGTTGAGGAGACAGAAAAACTGTTTTTT.

This clone was counted many times. This chain connects TRBV4-3 to TRBJ2-1; 10 bases map to TRBD2. CDR1 is LGHNA, CDR2 YSLEER, per germline. CDR3 length: 16 residues. With 0 bases clipped from V and 8 bases from J, the junction kept 7 bases outside the gene matches. CDR3 protein: CASSQDYSGRFYEQFF. The CDR3 DNA reads as TGCGCCAGCAGCCAAGATTATAGCGGGAGGTTCTATGAGCAGTTCTTC.

The chain employs TRBV2 and TRBJ2-5; perhaps TRBD1 as D (6 bases). In germline, CDR1 is SNHLY, CDR2 FYNNEI. Trimming pared 6 bases from V and 1 base from J, leaving 12 bases between. CDR3 length: 14 residues. The CDR3 reads CASRADRSQETQYF. Written as DNA, the CDR3 is TGTGCCAGCAGAGCTGACAGGTCCCAAGAGACCCAGTACTTC.

The chain has TRBV11-2 and TRBJ1-1, with D possibly matching TRBD1 (5 bases). CDR1 and CDR2 (germline): SGHAT, FQNNGV. V dropped 5 bases and J dropped 9 bases, with 16 bases sitting between them. The CDR3 is 13 amino acids. The CDR3 DNA sequence: TGTGCCAGCAGCCCGAACGGGGGGAGGAAAGCTTTCTTT. Translation gives CASSPNGGRKAFF.

Concerning this clone: At one end the junction does not follow the germline gene, possibly because of a read error. V is TRBV2 and J is TRBJ1-6, with a weak D call TRBD1 (5 bases). CDR1 and CDR2 (germline): SNHLY, FYNNEI. CDR3 length: 13 amino acids. The CDR3, as DNA: TGTGCCGGCAGGGTGGCGGGGGATTCACCCCTCCACTTT. As protein: CAGRVAGDSPLHF.